Listed below are T cell receptor beta chains from one sample, sequenced in a study of blood T cell repertoires in COVID-19. Sequenced by immunoSEQ multiplex PCR; TCRdb stores in-frame clones only, minus some. The sample yields approximately 39,000 clones, 85% to 95% seen once. Sequenced material: peripheral blood. The receptors originated from a human donor with active COVID-19. The donor label of this sample is uncertain. CDR3s include the opening cysteine and the closing phenylalanine or tryptophan. The D gene is left open where the match is weak. Where a row states a size, it is once, few, many or the class of an expanded clone; other rows omit it.

CATSRVGIDFNEQFF TGTGCCACCAGCAGAGTCGGGATAGATTTCAATGAGCAGTTCTTC TRBV15 . . TRBJ2-1
CASSMTGFLYEQYF TGTGCCAGTAGTATGACAGGGTTTTTGTACGAGCAGTACTTC TRBV19 . TRBD1 TRBJ2-7
CASSRSWGGGGTGELFF TGTGCCAGCAGCCGTAGTTGGGGGGGAGGCGGCACCGGGGAGCTGTTTTTT TRBV3-1/TRBV3-2 . TRBD2 TRBJ2-2
CASSFGDMNTEAFF TGCGCCAGCAGCTTTGGCGACATGAACACTGAAGCTTTCTTT TRBV5-1 . . TRBJ1-1
CASSQAFSGSSYEQYF TGCGCCAGCAGCCAGGCTTTTTCCGGGTCTTCCTACGAGCAGTACTTC TRBV4-3 once . TRBJ2-7
CASGTPGTVSGNTIYF TGTGCCAGCGGGACACCAGGAACAGTCTCTGGAAACACCATATATTTT TRBV3-1/TRBV3-2 . . TRBJ1-3
CASSIRLGSSYEQYF TGTGCCAGTAGTATACGGCTAGGGAGCTCCTACGAGCAGTACTTC TRBV19 . . TRBJ2-7
CASSIVRNEQFF TGTGCCAGTAGTATTGTTCGGAATGAGCAGTTCTTC TRBV19 . . TRBJ2-1
CATLSRHTSGGEQYF TGTGCCACCTTATCCAGACACACTAGCGGAGGGGAGCAGTACTTC TRBV6-6 . TRBD2 TRBJ2-7
CASSLAGRGSGYTF TGCGCCAGCAGCTTGGCCGGCAGGGGGTCTGGCTACACCTTC TRBV5-1 . TRBD1 TRBJ1-2
CASSITDTQYF TGTGCCAGCAGTATCACAGATACGCAGTATTTT TRBV7-9 . . TRBJ2-3
CASSLGVLASEQYF TGTGCCAGCAGCTTAGGGGTTCTAGCAAGTGAGCAGTACTTC TRBV7-2 . . TRBJ2-7
CASSLGLAAPYEQYF TGTGCCAGCAGTTTAGGCCTAGCGGCCCCCTACGAGCAGTACTTC TRBV27 . TRBD2 TRBJ2-7
CASSDPGEETQYF TGTGCCAGCAGTGACCCAGGGGAAGAGACCCAGTACTTC TRBV6-4 . . TRBJ2-5
CASTLPHF TGTGCCAGCACCCTCCCGCATTTT TRBV28 . . TRBJ1-5
CASTKPGQINYGYTF TGTGCCAGCACCAAGCCGGGACAGATTAACTATGGCTACACCTTC TRBV7-7 . TRBD1 TRBJ1-2
CASSLTKRPSYEQFF TGTGCCAGCAGCTTAACGAAGCGGCCCTCTTATGAGCAGTTCTTC TRBV7-2 . . TRBJ2-1
CASSQTDNEQFF TGTGCCAGCAGCCAAACAGACAATGAGCAGTTCTTC TRBV3-1/TRBV3-2 . . TRBJ2-1
CASSPRLAGALNEQFF TGTGCCAGCAGTCCCCGTCTAGCGGGAGCTTTGAATGAGCAGTTCTTC TRBV27 . TRBD2 TRBJ2-1
CASSLAQYYEQYF TGTGCCAGCAGCTTGGCTCAGTACTACGAGCAGTACTTC TRBV11-2 once . TRBJ2-7
CASSLASGRNTGELFF TGTGCCAGCAGCTTAGCCAGCGGGCGGAACACCGGGGAGCTGTTTTTT TRBV11-3 . . TRBJ2-2
CASSDPGGPTYEQYF TGTGCCAGCAGTGACCCAGGGGGGCCTACCTACGAGCAGTACTTC TRBV6-1 . . TRBJ2-7
CATSDSQRHNEQFF TGTGCCACCAGTGATAGTCAGCGGCACAATGAGCAGTTCTTC TRBV24-1 . . TRBJ2-1
CASSLGPTPNQPQHF TGTGCCAGCAGCTTAGGCCCGACTCCTAATCAGCCCCAGCATTTT TRBV7-8 . . TRBJ1-5
CASSESRNYGYTF TGCGCCAGCAGTGAGTCCAGAAACTATGGCTACACCTTC TRBV10-2 . . TRBJ1-2
CASSLSAGGLGYNEQFF TGTGCCAGCAGTTTATCGGCGGGAGGGTTGGGTTACAATGAGCAGTTCTTC TRBV27 . TRBD2 TRBJ2-1
CASSRRQIQNTEAFF TGTGCCAGCAGCCGGCGACAGATTCAGAACACTGAAGCTTTCTTT TRBV13 . . TRBJ1-1
CASRAGSETQYF TGCGCCAGCAGGGCGGGATCAGAGACCCAGTACTTC TRBV5-1 . . TRBJ2-5
CSVYRVDTEAFF TGCAGCGTCTACAGGGTTGACACTGAAGCTTTCTTT TRBV29-1 . . TRBJ1-1
CASKLGTSASYEQYF TGCGCCAGCAAATTGGGGACTAGCGCATCCTACGAGCAGTACTTC TRBV5-1 . TRBD2 TRBJ2-7
CASSDGTHSYEQYF TGTGCCAGCAGTGACGGGACTCACTCCTACGAGCAGTACTTC TRBV27 . . TRBJ2-7
CASSFDRGRETQYF TGTGCCAGCAGCTTTGACAGGGGTCGCGAGACCCAGTACTTC TRBV7-2 . TRBD1 TRBJ2-5
CASSEAAANSEKLFF TGTGCCAGCAGTGAAGCGGCGGCAAATTCTGAAAAACTGTTTTTT TRBV6-1 . . TRBJ1-4
CASSLSGEGRQPQHF TGTGCCAGCAGCTTATCAGGGGAAGGGAGACAGCCCCAGCATTTT TRBV7-9 . . TRBJ1-5
CASSLDLLHEQYF TGTGCCAGCAGTTTGGACTTACTCCACGAGCAGTACTTC TRBV28 . . TRBJ2-7
CASSYPFDGQQPQHF TGTGCCAGCTCCTACCCATTCGATGGACAGCAGCCCCAGCATTTT TRBV6-5 . . TRBJ1-5
CASSFAGPYEQYF TGTGCCAGCAGTTTCGCAGGGCCCTACGAGCAGTACTTC TRBV27 . . TRBJ2-7
CASSPSGTGGDVEQYF TGTGCCAGCAGTCCTAGCGGGACAGGGGGAGACGTAGAGCAGTACTTC TRBV28 . TRBD1 TRBJ2-7
CASSSLTGNYGYTF TGTGCCAGCAGTAGCTTGACAGGGAACTATGGCTACACCTTC TRBV6-2/TRBV6-3 . TRBD1 TRBJ1-2
CASTYSNHFRVDYGYTF TGTGCCAGTACTTATTCTAATCACTTCAGGGTAGACTATGGCTACACCTTC TRBV19 . . TRBJ1-2
CASSLGSAARTQYF TGTGCCAGCAGCCTAGGCTCTGCGGCTCGGACCCAGTACTTC TRBV7-2 . . TRBJ2-5
CASSPGTGAHQPQHF TGTGCCAGCAGTCCGGGGACAGGGGCCCATCAGCCCCAGCATTTT TRBV6-2/TRBV6-3 . TRBD1 TRBJ1-5
CASSAGTGFMETQYF TGTGCCAGCAGCGCCGGGACAGGGTTTATGGAGACCCAGTACTTC TRBV6-4 . TRBD1 TRBJ2-5
CASSVRVQGVNIQYF TGTGCCAGTAGTGTGCGAGTGCAGGGGGTCAACATTCAGTACTTC TRBV19 . TRBD1 TRBJ2-4
CASSPKNIQGGTEAFF TGTGCCAGCTCACCAAAAAATATACAGGGGGGCACTGAAGCTTTCTTT TRBV18 . TRBD1 TRBJ1-1
CASSLQPNSGTEQFF TGTGCCAGCAGCCTCCAACCGAATAGCGGGACGGAGCAGTTCTTC TRBV9 . TRBD2 TRBJ2-1